This T cell receptor beta chain was observed in a study of cytomegalovirus exposure and HLA in healthy donors. General study points: Clonal expansion was found to be greater in HLA-associated TCR beta chains than in equally common others in a later analysis. TCR beta chain V- and J-gene trimming was linked, in a later analysis, to a missense variant in DCLRE1C.

The primer mix had 60 Vbeta and 13 Jbeta primers. TCRdb's table, derived via immunoSEQ multiplex PCR, lists solely in-frame clones and lacks some. The sample lists 150,000 or so clones, 77% occurring once. From germline, CDR1 is SEHNR and CDR2 FQNEAQ (reference sequence). V was clipped by 1 base and J by 4 bases, with 6 bases between them. The CDR3 is 13 residues long. About this clone: Its target is unknown.

The specimen was PBMCs. The chain recombines TRBV7-9 with TRBJ2-3; D ambiguous. The sequence was collected from a male donor in good health and CMV-seronegative. DNA of the CDR3: TGTGCCAGCAGCTTAGATCCCTCAGATACGCAGTATTTT. It translates to CASSLDPSDTQYF.